The rows below give T cell receptor beta chains drawn from one sample of a study of OX40 agonist ivuxolimab in advanced cancers. Clones were sequenced by immunoSEQ multiplex PCR, and TCRdb holds only the in-frame ones, with some missing. The sample lists about 21,000 clones, 75% to 85% occurring once. The material sequenced was CD4+ or CD8+ T cells sorted from blood, taken in a trial of the OX40 agonist ivuxolimab. These TCRs come from an adult with an advanced solid tumor such as melanoma, head and neck, liver or kidney cancer. CDR3s include the opening cysteine and the closing phenylalanine or tryptophan. D genes are given only for firm matches. Clone sizes are given selectively: once, few, many, or a class where the clone is expanded.

size: NA; V: TRBV27; length: 13; J: TRBJ2-7; D: NA; CDR3: CASSFGRGYEQYF; DNA: TGTGCCAGCAGTTTTGGTAGGGGTTACGAGCAGTACTTC
size: NA; V: TRBV6-1; length: 15; J: TRBJ2-1; D: NA; CDR3: CASSLLPGGINEQFF; DNA: TGTGCCAGCAGTCTACTCCCAGGTGGAATCAATGAGCAGTTCTTC
size: once; V: TRBV7-6; length: 15; J: TRBJ2-7; D: NA; CDR3: CASSLEGSGFYEQYF; DNA: TGTGCCAGCAGCTTAGAGGGTTCGGGGTTCTACGAGCAGTACTTC
size: NA; V: TRBV4-1; length: 12; J: TRBJ1-4; D: NA; CDR3: CASSGGREKLFF; DNA: TGCGCCAGCAGCGGGGGCCGAGAAAAACTGTTTTTT
size: NA; V: TRBV9; length: 15; J: TRBJ1-3; D: NA; CDR3: CASSAQGRSGNTIYF; DNA: TGTGCCAGCAGCGCACAGGGCCGCTCTGGAAACACCATATATTTT
size: NA; V: TRBV7-3; length: 17; J: TRBJ2-3; D: TRBD2; CDR3: CASSRYSGGAMGDTQYF; DNA: TGTGCCAGCAGCCGCTATAGCGGGGGGGCGATGGGAGATACGCAGTATTTT
size: NA; V: TRBV6-1; length: 13; J: TRBJ1-1; D: TRBD1; CDR3: CASSAGGGTEAFF; DNA: TGTGCCAGCAGTGCAGGGGGTGGCACTGAAGCTTTCTTT
size: once; V: TRBV27; length: 15; J: TRBJ2-5; D: NA; CDR3: CASSLSAGPQETQYF; DNA: TGTGCCAGCAGTTTATCTGCAGGCCCCCAAGAGACCCAGTACTTC
size: NA; V: TRBV15; length: 15; J: TRBJ2-7; D: NA; CDR3: CATSREGRGTYEQYF; DNA: TGTGCCACCAGCAGAGAGGGCAGGGGAACCTACGAGCAGTACTTC
size: few; V: TRBV12-5; length: 13; J: TRBJ1-1; D: NA; CDR3: CASGLEGVTEAFF; DNA: TGTGCTAGTGGTTTGGAGGGGGTCACTGAAGCTTTCTTT
size: NA; V: TRBV5-1; length: 16; J: TRBJ2-7; D: NA; CDR3: CASSLNSDARAGEQYF; DNA: TGCGCCAGCAGCTTAAACAGCGACGCAAGGGCTGGCGAGCAGTACTTC
size: NA; V: TRBV2; length: 15; J: TRBJ2-1; D: NA; CDR3: CASSRLIAAYNEQFF; DNA: TGTGCCAGCAGCCGACTGATAGCCGCCTACAATGAGCAGTTCTTC
size: NA; V: TRBV11-2; length: 12; J: TRBJ1-2; D: TRBD1; CDR3: CASSSTGDGYTF; DNA: TGTGCCAGCAGCTCGACAGGGGATGGCTACACCTTC
size: once; V: TRBV7-9; length: 16; J: TRBJ2-7; D: TRBD2; CDR3: CASSLEGGLVGYEQYF; DNA: TGTGCCAGCAGCCTAGAGGGTGGACTAGTCGGCTACGAGCAGTACTTC
size: NA; V: TRBV18; length: 15; J: TRBJ2-7; D: TRBD1; CDR3: CASSPGTGAAYEQYF; DNA: TGTGCCAGCTCACCCGGGACAGGGGCCGCCTACGAGCAGTACTTC
size: NA; V: TRBV7-9; length: 14; J: TRBJ1-2; D: TRBD1; CDR3: CASSLEGAPYGYTF; DNA: TGTGCCAGCAGTTTGGAGGGGGCGCCTTATGGCTACACCTTC
size: NA; V: TRBV5-1; length: 14; J: TRBJ2-1; D: NA; CDR3: CASSLAGLLNEQFF; DNA: TGCGCCAGCAGCTTGGCCGGACTACTCAATGAGCAGTTCTTC
size: NA; V: TRBV13; length: 12; J: TRBJ2-5; D: NA; CDR3: CASSFPGKTQYF; DNA: TGTGCCAGCAGCTTTCCGGGGAAGACCCAGTACTTC
size: NA; V: TRBV28; length: 17; J: TRBJ1-4; D: TRBD1; CDR3: CASSLGQGRDSNEKLFF; DNA: TGTGCCAGCAGTCTAGGACAGGGCCGGGACTCTAATGAAAAACTGTTTTTT
size: NA; V: TRBV9; length: 17; J: TRBJ2-4; D: NA; CDR3: CASSVGFGTKGGDIQYF; DNA: TGTGCCAGCAGCGTAGGGTTCGGGACCAAAGGTGGGGACATTCAGTACTTC
size: once; V: TRBV27; length: 12; J: TRBJ1-2; D: NA; CDR3: CASRGLNYGYTF; DNA: TGTGCCAGCAGGGGACTGAACTATGGCTACACCTTC
size: few; V: TRBV4-1; length: 15; J: TRBJ1-2; D: TRBD1; CDR3: CASSQVPGTVELYTF; DNA: TGCGCCAGCAGCCAAGTCCCCGGGACAGTGGAGTTGTACACCTTC
size: NA; V: TRBV4-1; length: 19; J: TRBJ2-3; D: TRBD2; CDR3: CASSQVPSAGGRMADTQYF; DNA: TGCGCCAGCAGCCAAGTCCCGAGCGCGGGGGGTCGTATGGCAGATACGCAGTATTTT
size: once; V: TRBV7-9; length: 13; J: TRBJ2-1; D: NA; CDR3: CASREGSGNEQFF; DNA: TGTGCCAGCAGAGAGGGGTCGGGAAATGAGCAGTTCTTC
size: NA; V: TRBV2; length: 13; J: TRBJ1-2; D: NA; CDR3: CASSETRDYGYTF; DNA: TGTGCCAGCAGTGAAACCAGGGACTATGGCTACACCTTC
size: NA; V: TRBV5-4; length: 16; J: TRBJ2-3; D: NA; CDR3: CASSLEGPGGTDTQYF; DNA: TGTGCCAGCAGCTTGGAAGGTCCAGGGGGCACAGATACGCAGTATTTT
size: NA; V: TRBV9; length: 12; J: TRBJ2-2; D: NA; CDR3: CASSSQSPGLFF; DNA: TGTGCCAGCTCTTCACAGAGCCCCGGGCTGTTTTTT
size: NA; V: TRBV28; length: 12; J: TRBJ2-3; D: NA; CDR3: CASGSGVDTQYF; DNA: TGTGCCAGCGGTTCCGGGGTAGATACGCAGTATTTT
size: NA; V: TRBV30; length: 13; J: TRBJ1-2; D: NA; CDR3: CAWSLQANYGYTF; DNA: TGTGCCTGGAGTTTACAGGCTAACTATGGCTACACCTTC
size: NA; V: TRBV5-6; length: 12; J: TRBJ2-7; D: NA; CDR3: CASSSGRLEQYF; DNA: TGTGCCAGCAGCTCGGGACGGCTCGAGCAGTACTTC
size: once; V: TRBV5-1; length: 15; J: TRBJ2-3; D: TRBD1; CDR3: CASSWVGQAPDTQYF; DNA: TGCGCCAGCAGCTGGGTGGGACAGGCCCCAGATACGCAGTATTTT
size: NA; V: TRBV7-2; length: 12; J: TRBJ1-1; D: NA; CDR3: CASSLEWGEAFF; DNA: TGTGCCAGCAGCTTGGAGTGGGGTGAAGCTTTCTTT
size: few; V: TRBV9; length: 14; J: TRBJ2-2; D: TRBD1; CDR3: CASSLTGDTGELFF; DNA: TGTGCCAGCAGTCTCACAGGGGACACCGGGGAGCTGTTTTTT
size: NA; V: TRBV15; length: 13; J: TRBJ1-2; D: NA; CDR3: CATSRDNNYGYTF; DNA: TGTGCCACCAGCAGGGATAATAACTATGGCTACACCTTC
size: NA; V: TRBV10-2; length: 15; J: TRBJ1-2; D: NA; CDR3: CASSEAPQGNYGYTF; DNA: TGCGCCAGCAGTGAGGCGCCACAGGGTAACTATGGCTACACCTTC
size: NA; V: TRBV25-1; length: 14; J: TRBJ2-7; D: TRBD1; CDR3: CASSAGTGGSEQYF; DNA: TGTGCCAGCAGTGCCGGGACAGGGGGATCCGAGCAGTACTTC
size: NA; V: TRBV5-6; length: 15; J: TRBJ1-5; D: NA; CDR3: CASSLGGASNQPQHF; DNA: TGTGCCAGCAGCTTGGGAGGAGCCAGCAATCAGCCCCAGCATTTT
size: NA; V: TRBV5-1; length: 15; J: TRBJ1-1; D: NA; CDR3: CASSLGSGGRTGTFF; DNA: TGCGCCAGCAGCTTGGGGTCCGGGGGGCGAACGGGGACTTTCTTT